This T cell receptor (beta chain) was captured by sequencing in a study of CXCR3-negative and CXCR3-positive naive CD8 T cells. All TRB cDNA libraries came from 5' RACE performed with UMI labels. TCRdb reworked the 5' RACE reads into one entry per CDR3 protein, no DNA. The data include about 62,000 distinct CDR3 sequences; the top ten clones carry 4.3%. Germline V gene data show CDR1 as SGHVS and CDR2 as FQNEAQ. This CDR3 has 13 amino acids. As for this clonotype: Antigen specificity is unknown.

Broader study findings: For memory CD8+ cells diversity was much lower, but both naive subsets had comparably high diversity. Fresh PBMCs were used in most assays, and CXCR3 expression partially decreased after cryopreservation. It was found that naive subsets had comparable surface CD5, and TCR strength was inferred from TRB CDR3 properties.

Investigators sorted each CD8+ T cell subset in triplicate, taking hundreds of thousands of cells each time. The chain combines TRBV7-8 with TRBJ1-2. Sequences were obtained from naive CXCR3- CD8+ T cells from blood. Subset specified: CD45RO-CCR7+CD27+CD95- naive CD8+ T cells lacking CXCR3 (TNR3-). The sequence derives from a human donor in good health. Some clones in this sample may be carry-over from other donors' samples. This CDR3 reads CASSRAANYGYTF.